This T cell receptor beta chain comes out of a study of blood T cells in healthy people across ages. A sample-barcoded 5' primer and a J-beta primer mix were used in a second PCR of about 7 to 12 cycles. Each single sample gave us at least 2.5 million CDR3-containing paired-end reads. TCRdb re-analysed the 5' RACE reads in MiXCR, keeping a single row per CDR3 protein. The data hold about a million distinct CDR3 sequences, with about 51% observed a single time. Germline assignment: CDR1 MNHEY and CDR2 SMNVEV (reference sequence). This CDR3 spans 15 amino acids. Trimming took 6 bases from V and 4 from J; bases not matched to a gene: 7. Overall study results and limits: Strong correlation was found linking TCR beta diversity to naive T cell percentage.

Staff drew roughly 10 milliliters of peripheral blood from each donor. This clonotype was observed a handful of times. The antigen remains undetermined. The sequenced material came from blood. This receptor was identified in a woman aged 60 to 75 in good health. This chain uses TRBV27 with TRBJ2-1, with 9 bases lining up with TRBD2. Here the CDR3 reads CASSEGTSPYNEQFF. The CDR3 nucleotides are TGTGCCAGCAGCGAAGGGACTAGCCCTTACAATGAGCAGTTCTTC.